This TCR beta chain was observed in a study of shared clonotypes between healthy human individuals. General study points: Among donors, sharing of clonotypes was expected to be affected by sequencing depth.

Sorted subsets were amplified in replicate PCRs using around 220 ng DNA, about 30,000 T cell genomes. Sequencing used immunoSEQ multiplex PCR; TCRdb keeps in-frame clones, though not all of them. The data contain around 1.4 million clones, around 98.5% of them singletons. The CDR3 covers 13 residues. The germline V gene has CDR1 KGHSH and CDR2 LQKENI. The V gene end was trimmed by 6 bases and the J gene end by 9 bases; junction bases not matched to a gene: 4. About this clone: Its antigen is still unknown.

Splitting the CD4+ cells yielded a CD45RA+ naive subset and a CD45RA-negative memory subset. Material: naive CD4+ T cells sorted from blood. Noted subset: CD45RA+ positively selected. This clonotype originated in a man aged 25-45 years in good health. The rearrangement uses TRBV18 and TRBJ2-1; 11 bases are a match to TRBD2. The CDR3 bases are TGTGCCAGCTCTGGCGGGACTAGCGGTGAGCAGTTCTTC. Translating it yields CASSGGTSGEQFF.